The entry below gives a single T cell receptor beta chain sequence along with its context. The clone's antigen remains unknown. The record has no base qualities; no much larger clone is one base away. The data originate from a study of CD4 T cells in relation to SARS-CoV-2 and coronaviruses (dated by TCRdb to about 2021). Concerning the study at large: In the ViraFEST assay, PBMCs were grown with antigen for nine to eleven days, and TCR beta CDR3s were then sequenced to identify antigen-specific clonal expansions. The Adaptive Biotechnologies TCR-sequencing kit was used to sequence samples from a few pre-COVID donors and the naive versus memory experiments, while other data came from Illumina-based sequencing. Patient-derived lymphoblastoid cell lines were used to map the HLA restriction of shared crossreactive spike epitopes. At the level of individual TCR clonotypes, the study measured memory CD4+ T cell crossreactivity between SARS-CoV-2 spike protein and common cold coronavirus spike proteins. A different, Illumina-based TCR-beta assay was used to sequence expansion assays from other donors in the study. An HIV-1 Nef peptide pool or a no-peptide culture served as the negative reference condition. The research as a whole found: Small numbers of patients and of tested TCRs limited the study. Because the crossreactivity analysis focused on spike protein, crossreactivity against other viral proteins was not assessed. Pre-pandemic and post-infection samples were not both contributed by any donor, so tracing of the source of pre-existing responses was limited. Significantly weaker SARS-CoV-2-driven expansion was shown by crossreactive clones than by monoreactive clones, consistent with antigenic imprinting. Memory CD4+ clonotypes crossrecognizing SARS-CoV-2 and at least one common cold coronavirus spike were found in 55% to 70% of donors.

V is reduced by 2 bases and J by 1 base, leaving a spacing of 2 bases between them. The CDR3, cysteine through phenylalanine, is 11 amino acids long. The CDR3 DNA has 33 bases and is translated from base 1. CDR1 and CDR2, looked up from the germline V gene (reference sequence), are DFQATT and SNEGSKA. CD4+ T cells from unexposed donors were collected before the COVID-19 pandemic (2011-2018). After approximately 11 days of culture, CD4+ T cells were isolated with the EasySep CD4+ T cell isolation kit. As cell numbers permitted, CD4+ T cells from unexposed donors were tested for reactivity to SARS-CoV-2 S and N and to four common cold coronavirus spike pools. Around 1.9 million PBMCs per well were cultured in IMDM with about 4.9% human AB serum and around 10 IU/ml IL-2. Half of the culture medium was replaced with fresh IL-2-containing medium on days 3 and 7. In general, every peptide culture condition was set up in three replicate wells. Leukapheresis product for the unexposed donors was purchased commercially. Ficoll-Paque PLUS gradient centrifugation was used to isolate PBMCs from either whole blood or leukapheresis product. The PBMCs went either fresh into the expansion assay or into cryopreservation at -140 degrees C. The QIAamp Micro DNA Kit was used to extract genomic DNA from the CD4+ T cells.

The library was made by the immunoSEQ multiplex PCR assay. The published analysis was carried out like this. During preprocessing, nonproductive sequences were discarded, as were any CDR3s that did not begin with C, did not end with F or W, or were shorter than 7 amino acids. Antigen-specific clonotypes were called with the MANAFEST web app on the basis of expansion relative to the reference and to other culture wells. A clone counted as positive if significantly expanded in 2 of 3 replicate wells versus the reference culture at FDR below 0.05. For a clone to be considered positive, significant expansion relative to all other tandem wells and an odds ratio above 5 were also required. After three terminal residues were trimmed from each end, CDR3 homology was quantified as pairwise Levenshtein distance using the stringdist R package. TCRdb mirrors the immuneACCESS table, restricted to in-frame sequences. Some clones are absent from its copies; in checked studies, under half trace to an unresolved V gene, and the reason for the others is unknown. For V, J and clone size, that table is used; D and trimming come from the DNA. For this sample there are about 19,000 clones; roughly 80% appear just once. The top ten constitute 15% to 19% of the sample.

This sequence was found in a human donor in good health. Sequences were obtained from CD4+ T cells from PBMCs, cultured in vitro. This chain joins TRBV20-1 to TRBJ2-5; no D gene is confidently identified. The CDR3 region has the sequence CSARLQETQYF. The DNA is as follows: TGCAGTGCTAGACTCCAAGAGACCCAGTACTTC.